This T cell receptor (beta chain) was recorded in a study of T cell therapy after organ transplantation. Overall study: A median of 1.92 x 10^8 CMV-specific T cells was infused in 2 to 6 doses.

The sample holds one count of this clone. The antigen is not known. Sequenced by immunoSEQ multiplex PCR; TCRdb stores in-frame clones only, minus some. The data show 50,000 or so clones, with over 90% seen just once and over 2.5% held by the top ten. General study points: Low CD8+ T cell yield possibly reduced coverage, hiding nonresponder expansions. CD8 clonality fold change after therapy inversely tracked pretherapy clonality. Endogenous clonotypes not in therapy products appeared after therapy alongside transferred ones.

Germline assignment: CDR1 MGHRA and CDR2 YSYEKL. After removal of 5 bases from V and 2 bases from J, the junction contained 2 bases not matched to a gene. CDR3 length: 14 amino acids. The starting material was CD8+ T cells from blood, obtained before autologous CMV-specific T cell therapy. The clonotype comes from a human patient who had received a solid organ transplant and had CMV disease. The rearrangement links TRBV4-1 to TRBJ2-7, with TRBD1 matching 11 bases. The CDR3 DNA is TGCGCCAGCAGCGAGGGACAGGGGGCCTACGAGCAGTACTTC. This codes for CASSEGQGAYEQYF.